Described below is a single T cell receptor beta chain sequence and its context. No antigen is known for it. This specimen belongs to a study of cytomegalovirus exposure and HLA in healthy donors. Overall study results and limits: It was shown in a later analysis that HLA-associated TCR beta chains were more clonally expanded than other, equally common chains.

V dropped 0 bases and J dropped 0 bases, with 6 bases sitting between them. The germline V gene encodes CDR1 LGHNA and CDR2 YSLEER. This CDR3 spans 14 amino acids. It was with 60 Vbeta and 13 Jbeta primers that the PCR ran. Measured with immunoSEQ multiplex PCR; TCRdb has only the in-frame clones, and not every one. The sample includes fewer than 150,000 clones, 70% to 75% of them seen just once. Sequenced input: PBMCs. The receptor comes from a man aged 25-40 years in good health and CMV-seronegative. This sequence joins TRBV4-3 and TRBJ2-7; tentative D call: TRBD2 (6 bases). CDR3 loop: CASSQDSGSYEQYF. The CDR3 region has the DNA TGCGCCAGCAGCCAAGATAGCGGCTCCTACGAGCAGTACTTC.